The rows below give T cell receptor beta chains drawn from one sample of a study of blood T cell repertoires in COVID-19. TCRdb keeps only in-frame clones here, not all; method: immunoSEQ multiplex PCR. The table lists about 140,000 clones, around 90% of them singletons. Sequencing used peripheral blood. These TCRs come from a woman aged 45-59 years with acute or convalescent COVID-19. Each CDR3 is given with its conserved first and last residue. The D gene is left open where the match is weak. Only some rows state a clone size, as once, few, many or a class for expanded clones.

d_call j_call clone_size v_call cdr3_aa cdr3_nt
- TRBJ2-2 few TRBV10-3 CATSRAGELFF TGTGCCACCAGTCGCGCCGGGGAGCTGTTTTTT
TRBD1 TRBJ1-6 - TRBV28 CASRQDRGSPLHF TGTGCCAGTAGACAGGACAGGGGATCACCCCTCCACTTT
- TRBJ1-6 - TRBV7-9 CASSFGQGHSPLHF TGTGCCAGCAGCTTCGGGCAGGGCCATTCACCCCTCCACTTT
TRBD1 TRBJ2-7 few TRBV2 CASSGGQLNEQYF TGTGCCAGCAGTGGGGGACAGCTTAACGAGCAGTACTTC
TRBD2 TRBJ2-2 - TRBV6-5 CASSSLSGINTGELFF TGTGCCAGCAGTTCTCTTAGCGGGATAAACACCGGGGAGCTGTTTTTT
TRBD1 TRBJ2-7 - TRBV5-4 CASSLAERTGGREQYF TGTGCCAGCAGCTTGGCCGAGAGGACAGGGGGCCGCGAGCAGTACTTC
- TRBJ2-3 - TRBV12-3/TRBV12-4 CASSLVGVTQYF TGTGCCAGCAGTTTAGTGGGAGTTACGCAGTATTTT
TRBD1 TRBJ1-6 - TRBV27 CASSPTGLNSPLHF TGTGCCAGCAGTCCGACAGGGCTCAATTCACCCCTCCACTTT
- TRBJ2-1 - TRBV27 CASSLSFRGISHEQFF TGTGCCAGCAGTTTATCGTTCCGGGGTATTAGCCATGAGCAGTTCTTC
TRBD1 TRBJ2-7 - TRBV7-3 CASSRQGPAGSYEQYF TGTGCCAGCAGCCGACAGGGACCGGCGGGCTCCTACGAGCAGTACTTC
TRBD2 TRBJ2-3 - TRBV4-1 CASSRGLAGLGDRADTQYF TGCGCCAGCAGCCGAGGACTAGCGGGATTGGGGGATCGAGCAGATACGCAGTATTTT
- TRBJ1-1 - TRBV12-3/TRBV12-4 CASSFTGKAFF TGTGCCAGCAGTTTCACCGGGAAAGCTTTCTTT
TRBD2 TRBJ2-3 - TRBV5-4 CASSLISGRAGDTQYF TGTGCCAGCAGCCTGATTAGCGGGAGGGCCGGGGATACGCAGTATTTT
TRBD1 TRBJ1-5 - TRBV27 CASTRLQGKDQPQHF TGTGCCAGCACCCGATTACAGGGGAAGGATCAGCCCCAGCATTTT
- TRBJ2-5 once TRBV7-6 CASSPRPQGQETQYF TGTGCCAGCAGCCCCAGACCTCAGGGGCAAGAGACCCAGTACTTC
TRBD2 TRBJ2-3 once TRBV28 CASTQLAGVSDTQYF TGTGCCAGCACCCAACTAGCGGGGGTATCAGATACGCAGTATTTT
- TRBJ1-6 - TRBV7-2 CASNSGIYNSPLHF TGTGCCAGCAACTCGGGGATCTATAATTCACCCCTCCACTTT
TRBD2 TRBJ2-3 - TRBV9 CASSMAGVSTDTQYF TGTGCCAGCAGCATGGCGGGGGTTAGCACAGATACGCAGTATTTT
- TRBJ2-1 - TRBV27 CASSATPGTLYNEQFF TGTGCCAGCAGTGCTACCCCCGGGACACTTTACAATGAGCAGTTCTTC
TRBD1 TRBJ2-5 - TRBV5-1 CASSFRGRGETQYF TGCGCCAGCAGCTTCAGGGGGCGAGGAGAGACCCAGTACTTC
- TRBJ2-7 - TRBV5-1 CASSLDPVADYEQYF TGCGCCAGCAGCCTGGACCCGGTAGCGGACTACGAGCAGTACTTC
TRBD1 TRBJ2-7 - TRBV2 CASSGQGGSYEQYF TGTGCCAGCAGCGGACAGGGGGGTTCCTACGAGCAGTACTTC
TRBD2 TRBJ2-7 - TRBV20-1 CSASPLAGSGYEQYF TGCAGTGCTAGTCCCTTAGCGGGAAGCGGCTACGAGCAGTACTTC
- TRBJ1-5 - TRBV6-5 CAIEWLGQSQPQHF TGTGCCATTGAGTGGCTTGGACAGAGTCAGCCCCAGCATTTT
- TRBJ1-4 - TRBV5-1 CASSLTGIPNEKLFF TGCGCCAGCAGCTTGACAGGGATCCCTAATGAAAAACTGTTTTTT
TRBD1 TRBJ1-1 - TRBV13 CASSRNRGANTEAFF TGTGCCAGCAGCCGTAACAGGGGCGCGAACACTGAAGCTTTCTTT
TRBD1 TRBJ1-5 - TRBV5-1 CASSPGQGLQPQHF TGCGCCAGCAGCCCGGGACAGGGATTGCAGCCCCAGCATTTT
TRBD1 TRBJ2-7 - TRBV28 CASSQVATGVYEQYF TGTGCCAGCAGTCAAGTAGCGACAGGGGTCTACGAGCAGTACTTC
TRBD1 TRBJ1-2 - TRBV28 CASSLGQPVLGGYTF TGTGCCAGCAGTTTGGGACAGCCCGTCCTTGGAGGCTACACCTTC
- TRBJ1-1 - TRBV6-5 CASTPRRVMNTEAFF TGTGCCAGCACTCCCAGGAGGGTCATGAACACTGAAGCTTTCTTT
- TRBJ2-7 - TRBV7-7 CASSSTGWDEQYF TGTGCTAGCAGCTCTACAGGGTGGGACGAGCAGTACTTC
TRBD1 TRBJ1-1 - TRBV7-9 CASSLGTGSATEAFF TGTGCCAGCAGCTTGGGGACAGGGTCGGCCACTGAAGCTTTCTTT
TRBD2 TRBJ2-1 - TRBV28 CASSSLPPGTISNEQFF TGTGCCAGCAGTTCACTCCCCCCCGGGACTATAAGCAATGAGCAGTTCTTC
TRBD1 TRBJ1-5 - TRBV18 CASSPDRGQGNQPQHF TGTGCCAGCTCACCGGACAGGGGGCAGGGCAATCAGCCCCAGCATTTT
TRBD2 TRBJ2-5 once TRBV6-6 CASSSGLVEETQYF TGTGCCAGCAGTTCCGGACTAGTTGAGGAGACCCAGTACTTC
TRBD1 TRBJ2-7 - TRBV2 CASRGIRDRAYEQYF TGTGCCAGCAGGGGGATCCGGGACAGGGCCTACGAGCAGTACTTC
- TRBJ1-1 - TRBV9 CASSVEQFGDTEAFF TGTGCCAGCAGCGTCGAACAGTTCGGGGACACTGAAGCTTTCTTT
- TRBJ1-2 once TRBV27 CASRTGGVGYGYTF TGTGCCAGCAGAACGGGAGGGGTCGGCTATGGCTACACCTTC
- TRBJ2-1 few TRBV7-3 CASSSLAANSYNEQFF TGTGCCAGCAGCTCATTAGCGGCCAACTCTTACAATGAGCAGTTCTTC
TRBD1 TRBJ1-2 - TRBV6-5 CASSSPGQGVYGYTF TGTGCCAGCAGTTCTCCGGGACAGGGGGTCTATGGCTACACCTTC
- TRBJ2-7 - TRBV6-5 CASTSRDKAYEQYF TGTGCCAGCACCAGCCGGGACAAAGCCTACGAGCAGTACTTC
- TRBJ2-3 - TRBV10-3 CAISEGVAGGDTQYF TGTGCCATCAGTGAGGGCGTGGCGGGTGGAGATACGCAGTATTTT
TRBD2 TRBJ2-7 - TRBV4-2 CASSQASPGGYEQYF TGTGCCAGCAGCCAGGCTTCCCCGGGAGGCTACGAGCAGTACTTC
TRBD1 TRBJ2-7 - TRBV10-3 CAISGQGVGEQYF TGTGCCATCAGTGGTCAGGGGGTGGGCGAGCAGTACTTC
TRBD2 TRBJ2-2 - TRBV7-7 CASSLTSGANTGELFF TGTGCTAGCAGCTTGACTAGCGGGGCGAACACCGGGGAGCTGTTTTTT
TRBD1 TRBJ2-7 - TRBV19 CASSDRDRGYSYEQYF TGTGCCAGTAGCGACAGGGACCGAGGCTACTCCTACGAGCAGTACTTC
TRBD1 TRBJ2-7 - TRBV5-1 CASSLGDREYEQYF TGCGCCAGCAGCTTGGGGGACAGAGAGTACGAGCAGTACTTC
- TRBJ1-1 - TRBV7-6 CASSLVFRDMNTEAFF TGTGCCAGCAGCTTAGTGTTCAGGGATATGAACACTGAAGCTTTCTTT
- TRBJ2-5 few TRBV9 CASSVGPQETQYF TGTGCCAGCAGCGTAGGGCCCCAAGAGACCCAGTACTTC
- TRBJ1-1 - TRBV5-6 CASSLVGGEAFF TGTGCCAGCAGCTTGGTAGGGGGAGAAGCTTTCTTT
TRBD1 TRBJ1-4 - TRBV5-6 CASRGTGGFNEKLFF TGTGCCAGCAGGGGGACAGGGGGTTTTAATGAAAAACTGTTTTTT
- TRBJ2-2 - TRBV12-5 CASGLGQRAGELFF TGTGCTAGTGGTTTAGGCCAGAGGGCCGGGGAGCTGTTTTTT
- TRBJ2-3 once TRBV5-1 CASSFSQGGDTQYF TGCGCCAGCAGCTTTTCACAGGGTGGGGATACGCAGTATTTT